These 22 T cell receptor beta chains originate from one sample sequenced in a study of Ad26.COV2.S vaccination and SARS-CoV-2 variants (dated by TCRdb to the early 2020s). Sample treatment or condition, as interpreted from the label and publication: about 20 received Ad26.COV2.S at low or high dose, single or two shots; 5 received placebo; per-sample allocation not given. Repertoires of vaccine and placebo recipients were sequenced from samples taken on day 63 after the first injection. The library was built by means of the immunoSEQ multiplex PCR assay. Here the immuneACCESS table is served through TCRdb, limited to in-frame sequences with V and J called. Missing clones are a known gap in these copies; in checked studies unresolved V genes cover under half, and the rest lacks a known reason. The sample has 400,000 to 450,000 clones on record, about 90% of them singletons. Jointly, the top ten make up around 1.7% of the sample.

Sequences were derived from peripheral blood, sampled in a trial of Ad26.COV2.S vaccine versus placebo. Receptor source: a person aged 18-60 years who received the Ad26.COV2.S COVID-19 vaccine or a placebo.

Note on this clone: The junction departs from germline at one end; a sequencing error may be responsible. V usage is TRBV7-7 and J usage is TRBJ2-3; TRBD2 matches at 7 bases. The CDR3 sequence is 15 residues long. CDR1 and CDR2 (germline): SSHAT, FNYEAQ (reference sequence). CDR3 nucleotides: TGTGCTAGCAGCTTGACTAGCCTCGGGACAGATACGCAGTATTTT. Its protein product is CASSLTSLGTDTQYF.

The gene calls are TRBV14 and TRBJ1-1; 9 nucleotides line up with TRBD1. Germline assignment: CDR1 SGHDN and CDR2 FVKESK. With V trimmed by 0 bases and J by 6 bases, 5 bases remained unmatched. The CDR3 has 15 residues. In nucleotides, the CDR3 is TGTGCCAGCAGCCAAGAGGGACAGGGAATCGCTGAAGCTTTCTTT. It translates to CASSQEGQGIAEAFF.

This chain links TRBV23-1 with TRBJ1-5, with a tentative D call TRBD1 (6 bases). TRBV23-1 is given ORF status, its function remaining uncertain. CDR3 length: 12 amino acids. The germline V and J ends were trimmed by 10 bases and 4 bases, with 11 bases remaining between them. In nucleotides, the CDR3 is TGCGCCAACGACAGGATAAATCAGCCCCAGCATTTT. It specifies CANDRINQPQHF.

V is TRBV4-3 and J is TRBJ1-3; D not certain. The CDR3 is 17 amino acids. The V end was cut by 1 base, the J end by 1 base, with 14 bases between. CDR1 and CDR2 from the germline V gene are LGHNA and YSLEER. The CDR3 here is CASSQGSGLLSGNTIYF. CDR3 bases: TGCGCCAGCAGCCAAGGTTCAGGACTTCTATCTGGAAACACCATATATTTT.

The chain has TRBV25-1 and TRBJ1-4; D is uncertain. V lost 1 base, J lost 5 bases, and 5 bases lay in between. Per the germline V gene, CDR1 is MGHDK and CDR2 is SYGVNS. The CDR3 covers 13 residues. The CDR3 DNA reads as TGTGCCAGCAGTGAATGGAGGAATGAAAAACTGTTTTTT. Translated: CASSEWRNEKLFF.

This chain connects TRBV28 to TRBJ1-2; TRBD1 matches at 8 bases. This CDR3 is 13 amino acids long. Per the germline V gene, CDR1 is MDHEN and CDR2 is SYDVKM. V was pared by 4 bases and J by 6 bases, with 4 bases of the junction left unmatched. CDR3: CASSSGTGNGYTF. The DNA for the CDR3 is TGTGCCAGCAGTTCTGGGACAGGCAATGGCTACACCTTC.

The chain is built from TRBV10-2 and TRBJ1-1; a weak D match, TRBD1 (5 bases). The V end lost 8 bases, the J end lost 1 base, and 20 bases lay between the germline ends. CDR1 and CDR2 from the germline V gene are WSHSY and SAAADI. The CDR3 is 16 residues long. The CDR3 DNA sequence: TGCGCCAGCTTCACCTATTTTACAGGAAAGAACACTGAAGCTTTCTTT. Protein sequence: CASFTYFTGKNTEAFF.

The V gene is TRBV27, the J gene TRBJ1-1, with D tentatively TRBD1 (6 bases). This CDR3 has 13 amino acids. Germline CDR1 is MNHEY and CDR2 is SMNVEV (reference sequence). Trimming cost V 9 bases and J 1 base, with 12 bases left between them. CDR3 amino acids: CASYQGTNTEAFF. The CDR3 DNA follows: TGTGCCAGTTATCAGGGGACGAACACTGAAGCTTTCTTT.

DNA of the CDR3: TGTGCCAGCAGCGTAAAAGGGCGGGGGAGCACAGATACGCAGTATTTT. Translation gives CASSVKGRGSTDTQYF. This chain links TRBV9 with TRBJ2-3; 7 bases fit TRBD2. J was trimmed by 0 bases and V by 1 base; bases with no gene match: 5. The CDR3 extends over 16 amino acids. Germline CDR1 and CDR2: SGDLS and YYNGEE.

V is TRBV20-1 and J is TRBJ2-7, with 12 positions matching TRBD2. The length of the CDR3 is 18 residues. The V gene's germline CDR1 is DFQATT and CDR2 SNEGSKA (reference sequence). The junction had 13 bases not matched to a gene; V was cut back by 3 bases and J by 1 base. The CDR3 coding sequence is TGCAGTGCTAGTACCCTACTAGCGGGGGGCCCGAAATCCTACGAGCAGTACTTC. It encodes CSASTLLAGGPKSYEQYF.

Comments on this clone: Relative to the germline gene, one junction end is altered; a read error may explain this. V usage is TRBV9 and J usage is TRBJ2-5; the D gene is possibly TRBD2 (6 bases). CDR1 and CDR2 from the germline V gene are SGDLS and YYNGEE. The CDR3 length is 14 residues. CDR3 sequence: CASSFGLSQGTQYF. The CDR3 bases are TGTGCCAGCAGCTTCGGACTATCCCAAGGGACCCAGTACTTC.

V is TRBV11-3 and J is TRBJ1-1; D not certain. Germline V CDR1 and CDR2: SGHNT, YENEEA. V shed 5 bases and J shed 1 base, with 17 bases lying between them. This CDR3 spans 16 amino acids. CDR3 sequence: CASSPLAGDRNTEAFF. In DNA, the CDR3 is TGTGCCAGCAGCCCTCTAGCTGGTGACCGGAACACTGAAGCTTTCTTT.

This chain uses TRBV6-5 with TRBJ1-4; D is undetermined. This CDR3 spans 15 amino acids. V was clipped by 6 bases and J by 6 bases, with 17 bases between them. The germline gives CDR1 MNHEY, CDR2 SVGAGI. This CDR3 is CASRTQAGRDEKLFF. CDR3 nucleotide sequence: TGTGCCAGCAGGACGCAGGCGGGAAGGGATGAAAAACTGTTTTTT.

This rearrangement joins TRBV13 to TRBJ2-3; TRBD2 matches 8 bases. V dropped 1 base and J dropped 5; count of bases not matched to a gene: 5. The CDR3 totals 15 residues. CDR1 is PRHDT and CDR2 is FYEKMQ in the germline V gene (reference sequence). The CDR3 region is CASSLAGGPEDTQYF. For the CDR3, the DNA is TGTGCCAGCAGCTTAGCGGGGGGGCCTGAAGATACGCAGTATTTT.

The chain links TRBV6-2 or TRBV6-3 to TRBJ2-2; D is unresolved. Germline values: CDR1 MNHEY, CDR2 SVGEGT. V was shortened by 6 bases and J by 0 bases, with 29 bases between the two germline ends. This CDR3 is built from 21 residues. In DNA, the CDR3 is TGTGCCAGCAGCTCCTTCTACCTAAGCGAAGAGATGACGGCGAACACCGGGGAGCTGTTTTTT. This translates into CASSSFYLSEEMTANTGELFF.

The chain is built from TRBV2 and TRBJ2-5, with D possibly matching TRBD2 (6 bases). This CDR3 region has 14 residues. Germline V CDR1 and CDR2: SNHLY, FYNNEI. V lost 6 bases and J 2 bases, leaving 13 bases between the germline ends. The CDR3 here is CASRTSGRQETQYF. The CDR3 DNA is TGTGCCAGCAGAACCTCCGGGAGACAAGAGACCCAGTACTTC.

This chain uses TRBV30 with TRBJ2-5; D might be TRBD2 (7 bases). The CDR3 is made up of 16 amino acids. V shed 1 base and J shed 5 bases, with 20 bases lying between them. Per the germline V gene, CDR1 is GTSNPN and CDR2 is SVGIG (reference sequence). For the CDR3, the DNA is TGTGCCTGGAGTGGTTATCTTTCGGGGGGCAGGGAGACCCAGTACTTC. Translating it yields CAWSGYLSGGRETQYF.

The table lists this clone with a count of one. V is TRBV28 and J is TRBJ2-7; 11 bases map to TRBD1. Germline trimming cut 8 bases from V and 3 bases from J; bases unmatched to any gene: 0. CDR1 is MDHEN, CDR2 SYDVKM, per germline. CDR3 length equals 12 residues. The CDR3 loop is CASGTGGYEQYF. For the CDR3, the DNA is TGTGCCAGCGGGACAGGGGGCTACGAGCAGTACTTC.

The chain is built from TRBV6-5 and TRBJ2-1; D ambiguous. Germline-derived CDR1 and CDR2 are MNHEY and SVGAGI. The CDR3 spans 15 residues. V shed 0 bases and J shed 7 bases, with 13 bases lying between them. CDR3 protein: CASSYSTWGANEQFF. CDR3 nucleotides: TGTGCCAGCAGTTACTCGACGTGGGGTGCTAATGAGCAGTTCTTC.

The CDR3 protein is CASSQDFGGDTGELFF. The CDR3 DNA follows: TGCGCCAGCAGCCAAGATTTTGGGGGGGATACCGGGGAGCTGTTTTTT. This chain joins TRBV4-3 and TRBJ2-2; 7 nucleotides match TRBD2. The germline V gene encodes CDR1 LGHNA and CDR2 YSLEER. Losses at the gene ends were 0 bases for V and 5 bases for J; bases not matched to a gene: 6. This CDR3 is 16 amino acids long.

The chain carries TRBV5-6 and TRBJ2-7; 8 nucleotides line up with TRBD1. V was pared by 4 bases and J by 6 bases, with 15 bases of the junction left unmatched. This CDR3 has 16 amino acids. CDR1 and CDR2 (germline): SGHDT, YYEEEE. The CDR3 reads CASSSFFASTGAEQYF. For the CDR3, the DNA is TGTGCCAGCAGCAGTTTTTTCGCCTCGACAGGGGCCGAGCAGTACTTC.

This chain uses TRBV18 with TRBJ1-4; perhaps TRBD1 as D (5 bases). The V gene lost 5 bases and the J gene lost 12 bases, with 19 bases spanning the gap. CDR1 and CDR2 from the germline V gene are KGHSH and LQKENI. The CDR3 extends over 14 amino acids. CDR3 nucleotide sequence: TGTGCCAGCTCAGTTAATCTAGACAGCCGACAACTGTTTTTT. Residues: CASSVNLDSRQLFF.